This T cell receptor (beta chain) was sequenced in a study of blood T cell repertoires in COVID-19. The overall study: Sites across the United States, Italy and Spain contributed samples from acute and convalescent COVID-19.

The age range of participants was about 18 to 95 years, with residence in around 22 US areas. In assigning cohorts, the study relied on participant-reported clinical history. The V and J ends lost 6 bases and 2 bases, in that order; junction bases with no gene match: 11. Germline CDR1 is LGHNT and CDR2 is FRNRAP. This CDR3 contains 18 residues. How the authors handled the data: The assay estimated nucleated cells by amplifying reference gene primers. The table came from immunoSEQ multiplex PCR; TCRdb's copy has only in-frame clones and leaves some out. That table supplies the V and J calls and clone size; D and trimming were determined from the DNA. The sample records roughly 180,000 clones, more than 65% being singletons.

The chain employs TRBV12-5 and TRBJ2-3, with 13 bases that match TRBD2. Sequencing was performed on PBMCs or T cells enriched from blood (not recorded which). This TCR was recovered from a man aged 45-65 years who had recovered from COVID-19. The CDR3 loop is CASGQARLAGGPTDTQYF. In DNA, the CDR3 is TGTGCTAGTGGCCAAGCCCGACTAGCGGGAGGACCCACAGATACGCAGTATTTT.